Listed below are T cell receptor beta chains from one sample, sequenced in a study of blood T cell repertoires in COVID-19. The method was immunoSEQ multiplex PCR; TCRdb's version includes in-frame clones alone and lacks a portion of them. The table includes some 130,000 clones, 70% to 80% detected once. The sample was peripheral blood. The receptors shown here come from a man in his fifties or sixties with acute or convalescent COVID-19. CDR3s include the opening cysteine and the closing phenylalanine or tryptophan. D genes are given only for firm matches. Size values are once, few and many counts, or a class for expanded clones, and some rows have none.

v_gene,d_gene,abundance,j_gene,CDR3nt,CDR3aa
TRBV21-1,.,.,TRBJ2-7,TGTGCCAGCAGCAAAGAAGCTTTTACGACAGGTCAGGTCGAGCAGTACTTC,CASSKEAFTTGQVEQYF
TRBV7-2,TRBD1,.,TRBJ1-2,TGTGCCAGCAGCGACAGGGGGCTGGGCTACACCTTC,CASSDRGLGYTF
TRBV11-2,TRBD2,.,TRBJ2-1,TGTGCCAGCAGCCCTCGGACTAGCGGAGGGGGTGAGCAGTTCTTC,CASSPRTSGGGEQFF
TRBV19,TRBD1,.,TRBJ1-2,TGTGCCAGTATCACCGGGACAGGGGGACCCTATGGCTACACCTTC,CASITGTGGPYGYTF
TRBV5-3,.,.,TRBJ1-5,TGTGCCAGAAGCTTGTCCCGTCAGGTTGACCAGCCCCAGCATTTT,CARSLSRQVDQPQHF
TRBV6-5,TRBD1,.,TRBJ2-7,TGTGCCAGCAGCCGTGGGGACAGGACCTACGAGCAGTACTTC,CASSRGDRTYEQYF
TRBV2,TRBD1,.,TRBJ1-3,TGTGCCAGCAGCCGACAGGGCCTTGATGGAAACACCATATATTTT,CASSRQGLDGNTIYF
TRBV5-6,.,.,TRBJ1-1,TGTGCCAGCAGCTTGGCTCCCGGGGATAGCACTGAAGCTTTCTTT,CASSLAPGDSTEAFF
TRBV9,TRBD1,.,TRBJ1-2,TGTGCCAGCAGCATATCCCCGGGACAGGGGAACCCAGGCTACACCTTC,CASSISPGQGNPGYTF
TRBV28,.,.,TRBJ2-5,TGTGCCAGCAGCCCAAAGAGGGTCGGTCGGCAAGAGACCCAGTACTTC,CASSPKRVGRQETQYF
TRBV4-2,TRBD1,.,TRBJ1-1,TGTGCCAGCAGCCAAGATGGACAGGGCGAAACTGAAGCTTTCTTT,CASSQDGQGETEAFF
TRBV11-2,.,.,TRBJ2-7,TGTGCCAGCAGCTCTCACATCTACGAGCAGTACTTC,CASSSHIYEQYF
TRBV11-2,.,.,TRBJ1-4,TGTGCCAGCAATAGGGGGTCATCAACTAATGAAAAACTGTTTTTT,CASNRGSSTNEKLFF
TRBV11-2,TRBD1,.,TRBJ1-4,TGTGCCAGCAGACCCACAGGGGGAGGCGAAAAACTGTTTTTT,CASRPTGGGEKLFF
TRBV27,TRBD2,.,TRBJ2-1,TGTGCCAGCAGTTTGATAGCGGGAGGGGTTGAGCAGTTCTTC,CASSLIAGGVEQFF
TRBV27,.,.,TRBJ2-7,TGTGCCAGCAGTTTATCAAGGGGGTCACCCGAGCAGTACTTC,CASSLSRGSPEQYF
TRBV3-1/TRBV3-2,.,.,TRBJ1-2,TGTGCCAGCAGCCAAGGGAGGGGAAGAAGCTATGGCTACACCTTC,CASSQGRGRSYGYTF
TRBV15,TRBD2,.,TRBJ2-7,TGTGCCACCCAAAGGACCTCCCCGGGGGGTGAGCAGTACTTC,CATQRTSPGGEQYF
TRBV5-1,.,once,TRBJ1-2,TGCGCCAGCAGCTCGGGAGGTGCAGGGGCATTTAACTATGGCTACACCTTC,CASSSGGAGAFNYGYTF
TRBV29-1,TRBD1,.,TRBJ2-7,TGCAGCGCCCGCGGGGGACAGGGGGAGTACGAGCAGTACTTC,CSARGGQGEYEQYF